The 9 T cell receptor beta chains below all came from one sample that was sequenced in a study of blood T cell repertoires in COVID-19. The assay was immunoSEQ multiplex PCR, and TCRdb's table has in-frame clones only and misses some. Of 200,000 to 300,000 clones detected, 75% to 90% appear once; the ten largest clones hold over 4%. Sequenced sample: PBMCs or T cells enriched from blood (not recorded which). The receptors shown here come from a woman aged 25 to 45 who had recovered from COVID-19.

This clone came up once. The rearrangement uses TRBV30 and TRBJ2-5; 7 bases line up with TRBD1. V dropped 4 bases and J dropped 0; count of bases not matched to a gene: 2. The CDR3 spans 13 residues. From germline, CDR1 is GTSNPN and CDR2 SVGIG (reference sequence). CDR3 DNA sequence: TGTGCCTGGAAGGGGGCGTACCAAGAGACCCAGTACTTC. Amino acid sequence: CAWKGAYQETQYF.

The chain couples TRBV15 to TRBJ2-3; D remains unclear. CDR1 is LNHNV, CDR2 YYDKDF, per germline (reference sequence). The CDR3 totals 15 residues. The V gene lost 3 bases and the J gene lost 3 bases, with 13 bases spanning the gap. CDR3 nucleotides: TGTGCCACCAGCAGCCTTAGTCTAAGTACAGATACGCAGTATTTT. The encoded protein is CATSSLSLSTDTQYF.

The chain recombines TRBV4-1 with TRBJ2-1; 8 bases align to TRBD2. The CDR3 is 13 amino acids. Germline V gene lookup returns CDR1 MGHRA and CDR2 YSYEKL. The V gene end was trimmed by 2 bases and the J gene end by 8 bases; junction bases not matched to a gene: 2. Here the CDR3 reads CASSQPAGDEQFF. In DNA, the CDR3 is TGCGCCAGCAGCCAACCAGCGGGAGATGAGCAGTTCTTC.

The genes are TRBV7-3 and TRBJ2-3, with TRBD1 identical over 8 bases. From germline, CDR1 is SGHTA and CDR2 FQGTGA. Unmatched junction bases numbered 2, after V lost 5 bases and J lost 1 base. The CDR3 runs to 14 residues. CDR3 protein: CASSPTGGTDTQYF. As DNA, the CDR3 is TGTGCCAGCAGCCCGACAGGGGGCACAGATACGCAGTATTTT.

This chain joins TRBV6-5 and TRBJ2-7; 8 nucleotides match TRBD1. J lost 5 bases, V lost 2 bases, and 11 bases had no gene match. The CDR3 loop spans 16 amino acids. The germline V gene encodes CDR1 MNHEY and CDR2 SVGAGI. CDR3 protein: CASSYERTGTFHEQYF. The CDR3 nucleotides read TGTGCCAGCAGTTACGAGAGGACAGGGACATTTCACGAGCAGTACTTC.

V usage is TRBV29-1 and J usage is TRBJ2-1, with 9 bases fitting TRBD1. Per germline, CDR1 SQVTM and CDR2 ANQGSEA. The CDR3 spans 14 residues. Trimming at V came to 3 bases and at J to 4 bases, leaving 4 bases not matched to a gene. The CDR3 bases are TGCAGCGTTGAGGGGACAGGGAGATACAATGAGCAGTTCTTC. This translates into CSVEGTGRYNEQFF.

This rearrangement joins TRBV30 to TRBJ1-2; D possibly corresponds to TRBD1 (6 bases). The V end was cut by 4 bases, the J end by 2 bases, with 14 bases between. CDR1 and CDR2 (germline): GTSNPN, SVGIG (reference sequence). This CDR3 contains 14 residues. This CDR3 reads CAWNPRTENYGYTF. The CDR3, as DNA: TGTGCCTGGAACCCCCGGACAGAGAACTATGGCTACACCTTC.

V gene TRBV18 combines with J gene TRBJ1-1; TRBD1 is a possible D gene (5 bases). Germline CDR1 reads KGHSH; CDR2 reads LQKENI. V dropped 1 base and J dropped 4 bases, with 19 bases sitting between them. The CDR3 length is 17 residues. The CDR3: CASSPRPSQGLGTEAFF. The CDR3 DNA follows: TGTGCCAGCTCACCACGTCCGTCCCAGGGCCTGGGCACTGAAGCTTTCTTT.

A word on this clone: In the same sample, other DNA sequences code for this CDR3. V gene TRBV20-1 combines with J gene TRBJ2-3; the D is unclear. The V gene's germline CDR1 is DFQATT and CDR2 SNEGSKA (reference sequence). Trimming shortened V by 6 bases and J by 6 bases, and 10 bases separated the two germline ends. The CDR3 contains 11 residues. Here the CDR3 reads CSALGVDTQYF. The CDR3 bases are TGCAGTGCGTTAGGAGTTGATACGCAGTATTTT.